This entry lists 2 T cell receptor beta chains sequenced from one sample in a study of T cell responses to AZD1222 COVID-19 vaccine. Assay: immunoSEQ multiplex PCR; the TCRdb copy retains only in-frame clones and omits some. Of over 120,000 clones in the sample, approximately 92% are singletons; the top ten hold around 1.7%. Sample: peripheral blood, taken on day 0 of AZD1222 vaccination. The receptors here all came from an adult in good health.

The chain couples TRBV5-6 to TRBJ2-7; 9 nucleotides match TRBD1. Germline lookup yields CDR1 SGHDT and CDR2 YYEEEE. This CDR3 region has 15 residues. V trimming: 4 bases; J trimming: 5 bases; junction bases outside the gene matches: 10. DNA for the CDR3: TGTGCCAGCAGCAAAACCCCCGGGACAGGGAACGAGCAGTACTTC. Amino acid sequence: CASSKTPGTGNEQYF.

The chain uses TRBV13 and TRBJ1-2; D not resolved. CDR3 length equals 13 residues. Deletions cut 6 bases from V and 3 bases from J, with 11 bases between. The V gene's germline CDR1 is PRHDT and CDR2 FYEKMQ (reference sequence). CDR3 region: CASSVTRDYGYTF. The CDR3 DNA reads as TGTGCCAGCAGTGTTACAAGGGACTATGGCTACACCTTC.